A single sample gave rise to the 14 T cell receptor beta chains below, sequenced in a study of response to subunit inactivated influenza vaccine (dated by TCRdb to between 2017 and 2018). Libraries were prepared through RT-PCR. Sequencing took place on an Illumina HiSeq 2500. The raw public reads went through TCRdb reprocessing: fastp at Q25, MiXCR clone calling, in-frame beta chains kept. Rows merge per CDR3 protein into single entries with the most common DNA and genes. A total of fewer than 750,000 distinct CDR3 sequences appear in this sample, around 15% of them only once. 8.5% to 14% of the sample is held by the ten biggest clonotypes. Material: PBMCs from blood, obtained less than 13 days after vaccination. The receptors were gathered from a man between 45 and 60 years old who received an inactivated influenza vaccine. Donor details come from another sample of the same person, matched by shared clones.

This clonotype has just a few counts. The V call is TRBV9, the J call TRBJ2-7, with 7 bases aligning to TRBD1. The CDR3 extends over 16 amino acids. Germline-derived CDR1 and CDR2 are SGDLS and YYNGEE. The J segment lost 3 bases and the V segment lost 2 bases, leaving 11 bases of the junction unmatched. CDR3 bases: TGTGCCAGCAGCGTGGCCCCGGGACAGCAAGTCTACGAGCAGTACTTC. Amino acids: CASSVAPGQQVYEQYF.

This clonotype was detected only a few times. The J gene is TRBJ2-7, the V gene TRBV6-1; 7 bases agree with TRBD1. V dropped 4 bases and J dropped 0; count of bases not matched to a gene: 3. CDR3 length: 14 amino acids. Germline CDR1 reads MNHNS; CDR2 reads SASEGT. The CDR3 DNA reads TGTGCCAGCAGTGGGAACAGGGGCTCCTACGAGCAGTACTTC. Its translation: CASSGNRGSYEQYF.

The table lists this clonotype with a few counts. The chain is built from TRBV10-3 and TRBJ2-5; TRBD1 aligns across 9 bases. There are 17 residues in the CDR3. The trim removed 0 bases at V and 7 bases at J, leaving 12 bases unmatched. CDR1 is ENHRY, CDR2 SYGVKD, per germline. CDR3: CAISESAGQGVFGTQYF. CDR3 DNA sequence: TGTGCCATCAGTGAGTCGGCGGGACAGGGAGTTTTCGGGACCCAGTACTTC.

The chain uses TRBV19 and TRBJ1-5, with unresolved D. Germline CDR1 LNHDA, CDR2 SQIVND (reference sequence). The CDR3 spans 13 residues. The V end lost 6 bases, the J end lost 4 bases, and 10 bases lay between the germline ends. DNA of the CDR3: TGTGCCAGTAGCGGGTTTGGAAATCAGCCCCAGCATTTT. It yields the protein CASSGFGNQPQHF.

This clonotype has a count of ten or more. The DNA of the CDR3 is TGTGCCAGCAGTTGGGGGCAGGATACGCAGTATTTT. Its translation: CASSWGQDTQYF. The chain has TRBV25-1 and TRBJ2-3, with D possibly TRBD1 on 6 matching bases. The V gene lost 5 bases and the J gene lost 6 bases, with 9 bases spanning the gap. The V gene's germline CDR1 is MGHDK and CDR2 SYGVNS. This CDR3 has 12 residues.

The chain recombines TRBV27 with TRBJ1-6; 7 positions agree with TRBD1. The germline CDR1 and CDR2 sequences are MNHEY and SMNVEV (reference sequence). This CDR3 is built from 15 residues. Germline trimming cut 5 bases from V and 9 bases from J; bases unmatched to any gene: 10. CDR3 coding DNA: TGTGCCAGCAGTACAGCCGGGACAGTGGTTTCACCCCTCCACTTT. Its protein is CASSTAGTVVSPLHF.

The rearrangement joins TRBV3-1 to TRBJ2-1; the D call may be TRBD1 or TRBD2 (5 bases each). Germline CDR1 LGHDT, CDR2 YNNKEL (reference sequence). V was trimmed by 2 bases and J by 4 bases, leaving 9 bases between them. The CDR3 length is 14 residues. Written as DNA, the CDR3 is TGTGCCAGCAGCCAACAGGGACGTTACAATGAGCAGTTCTTC. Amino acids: CASSQQGRYNEQFF.

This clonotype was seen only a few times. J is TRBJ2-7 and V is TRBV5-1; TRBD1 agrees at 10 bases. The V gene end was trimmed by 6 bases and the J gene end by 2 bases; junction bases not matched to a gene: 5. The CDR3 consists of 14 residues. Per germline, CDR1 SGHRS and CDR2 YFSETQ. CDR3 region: CASNRGQGAYEQYF. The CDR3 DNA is TGCGCCAGCAACCGAGGACAGGGGGCCTACGAGCAGTACTTC. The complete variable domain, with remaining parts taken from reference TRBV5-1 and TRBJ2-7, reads KAGVTQTPRYLIKTRGQQVTLSCSPISGHRSVSWYQQTPGQGLQFLFEYFSETQRNKGNFPGRFSGRQFSNSRSEMNVSTLELGDSALYLCASNRGQGAYEQYFGPGTRLTVT.

The chain's CDR3 is CASSSWTGGSGANVLTF. CDR3 coding DNA: TGTGCCAGCAGTTCCTGGACAGGGGGCTCTGGGGCCAACGTCCTGACTTTC. This chain connects TRBV6-5 to TRBJ2-6; 10 bases match TRBD1. With 4 bases clipped from V and 0 bases from J, the junction kept 3 bases outside the gene matches. There are 17 residues in the CDR3. Per germline, CDR1 MNHEY and CDR2 SVGAGI.

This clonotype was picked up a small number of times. The CDR3 DNA follows: TGTGCCAGCAGTTGGGACAGGGGTGATCAGCCCCAGCATTTT. Translated: CASSWDRGDQPQHF. The V call is TRBV5-5, the J call TRBJ1-5; TRBD1 matches at 10 bases. Germline trimming cut 5 bases from V and 5 bases from J; bases unmatched to any gene: 4. This CDR3 contains 14 residues. Germline V gene data show CDR1 as SGHKS and CDR2 as YYEKEE (reference sequence).

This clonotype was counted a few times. CDR3 residues: CASSDPSYEQYF. As DNA, the CDR3 is TGTGCCAGCAGCGACCCATCCTACGAGCAGTACTTC. The chain recombines TRBV6-1 with TRBJ2-7, with unresolved D. Looked up from germline, CDR1 is MNHNS and CDR2 is SASEGT. V was shortened by 6 bases and J by 1 base, with 7 bases between the two germline ends. The CDR3 extends over 12 amino acids.

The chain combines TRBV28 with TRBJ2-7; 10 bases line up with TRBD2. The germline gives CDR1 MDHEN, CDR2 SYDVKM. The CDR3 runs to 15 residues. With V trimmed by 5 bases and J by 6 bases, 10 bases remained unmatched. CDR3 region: CASSPTSGMVGEQYF. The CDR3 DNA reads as TGTGCCAGCAGTCCCACTAGCGGGATGGTTGGCGAGCAGTACTTC.

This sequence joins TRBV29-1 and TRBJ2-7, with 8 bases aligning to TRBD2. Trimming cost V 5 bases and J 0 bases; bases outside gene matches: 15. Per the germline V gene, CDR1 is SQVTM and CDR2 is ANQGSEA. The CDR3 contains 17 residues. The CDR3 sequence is CSVHTPRAGVGSYEQYF. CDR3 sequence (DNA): TGCAGCGTTCACACCCCTAGAGCGGGAGTGGGCTCCTACGAGCAGTACTTC.

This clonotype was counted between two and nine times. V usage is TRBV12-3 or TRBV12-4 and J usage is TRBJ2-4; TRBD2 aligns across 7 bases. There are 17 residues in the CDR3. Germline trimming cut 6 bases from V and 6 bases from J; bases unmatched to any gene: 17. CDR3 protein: CASSLGLAARVGNIQYF. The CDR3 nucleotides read TGTGCCAGCAGCCTAGGGCTAGCGGCAAGAGTTGGAAACATTCAGTACTTC.